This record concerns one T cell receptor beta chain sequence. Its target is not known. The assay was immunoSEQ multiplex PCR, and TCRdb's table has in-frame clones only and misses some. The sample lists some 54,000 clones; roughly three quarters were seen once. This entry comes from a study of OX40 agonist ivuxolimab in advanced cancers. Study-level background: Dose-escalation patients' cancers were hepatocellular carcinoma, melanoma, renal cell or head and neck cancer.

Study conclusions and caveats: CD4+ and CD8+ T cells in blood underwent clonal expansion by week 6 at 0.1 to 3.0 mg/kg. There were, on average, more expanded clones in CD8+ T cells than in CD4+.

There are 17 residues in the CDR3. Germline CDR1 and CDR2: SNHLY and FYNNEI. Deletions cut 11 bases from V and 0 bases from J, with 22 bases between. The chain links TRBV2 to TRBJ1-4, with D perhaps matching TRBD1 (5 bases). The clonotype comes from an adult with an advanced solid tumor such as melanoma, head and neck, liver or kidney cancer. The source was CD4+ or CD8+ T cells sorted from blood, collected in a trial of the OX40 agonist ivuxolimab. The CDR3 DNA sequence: TGTGCCTCAGTTAAAGAGGGGCCTTCCTCAACTAATGAAAAACTGTTTTTT. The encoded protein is CASVKEGPSSTNEKLFF.